This is a list of T cell receptor beta chains from one sample in a study of cytomegalovirus exposure and HLA in healthy donors. The repertoire was sequenced with immunoSEQ multiplex PCR; TCRdb's copy has only in-frame clones and lacks some. The sample shows some 110,000 clones, almost 70% of them seen only once. The source material was PBMCs. The receptors derive from a man under 40 in good health and CMV-seropositive. CDR3s include the opening cysteine and the closing phenylalanine or tryptophan. The D gene is left open where the match is weak.

V	D	J	length	CDR3
TRBV21-1	NA	TRBJ2-1	14	CASSKDEGRNEQFF
TRBV27	TRBD1	TRBJ1-2	13	CASSSQGAYGYTF
TRBV29-1	NA	TRBJ2-2	15	CSVADSSANTGELFF
TRBV18	NA	TRBJ1-1	14	CASSPRGEHTEAFF
TRBV27	TRBD1	TRBJ1-6	17	CASSASPDRGPNSPLHF
TRBV5-4	TRBD1	TRBJ2-5	13	CASRLTGEETQYF
TRBV20-1	NA	TRBJ1-2	11	CSVAGDYGYTF
TRBV2	NA	TRBJ2-1	20	CASRPDRVEGSGSSYNEQFF
TRBV6-5	TRBD1	TRBJ1-5	15	CASSTGQGVPQPQHF
TRBV4-1	NA	TRBJ2-1	15	CASSTSGRAHNEQFF
TRBV7-2	TRBD1	TRBJ2-2	14	CASSLDRGTGELFF
TRBV7-2	NA	TRBJ2-4	13	CASSVGGVGIQYF
TRBV7-8	TRBD2	TRBJ2-2	19	CASSRGVAGDLRHTGELFF
TRBV7-6	TRBD1	TRBJ1-5	15	CASSLEGTGHQPQHF
TRBV6-5	NA	TRBJ2-3	14	CASSYVSGTDTQYF
TRBV10-3	TRBD1	TRBJ2-1	15	CAIRGQGLGYDEQFF
TRBV7-9	NA	TRBJ1-6	17	CASSLADRSTLNSPLHF
TRBV5-1	TRBD1	TRBJ2-7	14	CASSFQGAPYEQYF
TRBV27	NA	TRBJ1-2	13	CASSFRGAEGYTF
TRBV5-1	TRBD2	TRBJ2-1	18	CASSLRPMAASGLNEQFF
TRBV9	TRBD1	TRBJ1-5	18	CASSRGDRGPGGNQPQHF
TRBV4-1	TRBD2	TRBJ2-1	16	CASSQAGLAGYNEQFF
TRBV7-9	TRBD1	TRBJ2-1	16	CASSSPWTGGIGEQFF
TRBV7-2	NA	TRBJ2-3	15	CASSLSRGRTDTQYF
TRBV29-1	TRBD2	TRBJ2-3	17	CSVDPGLAGAVTDTQYF
TRBV6-6	TRBD1	TRBJ2-1	16	CGSLELDRGGSNEQFF
TRBV27	TRBD2	TRBJ2-1	18	CASGRLTSGSALYNEQFF
TRBV7-6	NA	TRBJ1-1	13	CASSQDLNTEAFF
TRBV9	TRBD2	TRBJ2-3	15	CASSVTSGSTDTQYF
TRBV14	NA	TRBJ2-2	12	CASSPYTGELFF
TRBV5-3	NA	TRBJ1-2	14	CARSRDTYADGYTF
TRBV5-1	TRBD2	TRBJ2-3	17	CASSLEPIAGGTDTQYF
TRBV11-2	NA	TRBJ1-1	15	CASSPPQGVGTEAFF
TRBV7-9	NA	TRBJ1-2	10	CASSLVGYTF
TRBV6-6	NA	TRBJ2-1	12	CASTLQVNEQFF
TRBV27	NA	TRBJ1-2	13	CASRLQGNYGYTF
TRBV4-3	TRBD1	TRBJ1-2	15	CASSQDPRGDYGYTF
TRBV6-5	NA	TRBJ1-2	14	CASSYRGPVDGYTF
TRBV13	TRBD2	TRBJ2-5	16	CASSSQREAPGETQYF
TRBV6-5	NA	TRBJ1-2	13	CASSPSINYGYTF
TRBV5-1	TRBD1	TRBJ1-1	14	CASSLTGTGAEAFF
TRBV5-1	TRBD2	TRBJ2-1	14	CASTPLAVYNEQFF
TRBV9	TRBD2	TRBJ2-1	17	CASSVATGLAGGEEQFF
TRBV5-1	NA	TRBJ2-5	11	CASSQAETQYF
TRBV7-8	TRBD2	TRBJ2-5	14	CASSLVGGGETQYF
TRBV10-3	TRBD1	TRBJ1-2	16	CAISTGQGFSNYGYTF